Below are 25 T cell receptor beta chains sequenced from a single sample in a study of cytomegalovirus exposure and HLA in healthy donors. Amplification used 60 Vbeta primers and 13 Jbeta primers. Repertoires were generated with immunoSEQ multiplex PCR, while TCRdb's copy carries only in-frame clones and drops some. Its clone listing holds 100,000 to 150,000 clones. Sequenced material: PBMCs. The receptors stem from a man aged 40-55 years in good health and CMV-seronegative.

The chain links TRBV7-3 to TRBJ2-3; a possible D gene is TRBD2 (6 bases). Trimming removed 5 bases from V and 2 bases from J, with 17 bases in between. This CDR3 comprises 16 residues. CDR1 and CDR2 from the germline V gene are SGHTA and FQGTGA. As DNA, the CDR3 is TGTGCCAGCAGCATGGGAACCCGGGGGAACACAGATACGCAGTATTTT. Translating gives CASSMGTRGNTDTQYF.

The CDR3 spells CASSMGQGATDTQYF. In nucleotides, the CDR3 is TGTGCCAGTAGTATGGGACAGGGAGCCACAGATACGCAGTATTTT. The chain recombines TRBV19 with TRBJ2-3; 9 nucleotides agree with TRBD1. Germline V gene sequence: CDR1 LNHDA, CDR2 SQIVND (reference sequence). The CDR3 runs to 15 residues. The V and J ends lost 3 bases and 2 bases, in that order; junction bases with no gene match: 3. The full variable domain, in which reference TRBV19 and TRBJ2-3 provide the parts outside the CDR3, is DGGITQSPKYLFRKEGQNVTLSCEQNLNHDAMYWYRQDPGQGLRLIYYSQIVNDFQKGDIAEGYSVSREKKESFPLTVTSAQKNPTAFYLCASSMGQGATDTQYFGPGTRLTVL.

The chain links TRBV10-3 to TRBJ1-2, with D unclear. Germline V gene data show CDR1 as ENHRY and CDR2 as SYGVKD. The CDR3 extends over 14 amino acids. Trimming removed 6 bases at V and 3 bases at J, with 14 bases between. The CDR3 region is CAISRDLNYYGYTF. CDR3 coding DNA: TGTGCCATCAGCCGGGATTTGAACTACTATGGCTACACCTTC.

The rearrangement uses TRBV6-6 and TRBJ1-1; 9 positions agree with TRBD1. This CDR3 region has 15 residues. From germline, CDR1 is MNHNY and CDR2 SVGAGI (reference sequence). J gave up 3 bases and V 2 bases, and 4 bases lay outside the gene matches. CDR3 sequence (DNA): TGTGCCAGCAGTTACGGGAGGGACAGGGACACTGAAGCTTTCTTT. This gives the protein CASSYGRDRDTEAFF.

This CDR3 is CASSLGGLNGEGYTF. The DNA for the CDR3 is TGCGCCAGCAGCTTGGGCGGTCTAAATGGCGAGGGCTACACCTTC. The chain has TRBV5-1 and TRBJ1-2; no clear D gene. CDR1 is SGHRS, CDR2 YFSETQ, per germline. The CDR3 is made up of 15 amino acids. Between the trimmed V and J ends, which lost 0 bases and 8 bases, there was a span of 17 bases.

The chain employs TRBV5-4 and TRBJ2-2; 7 bases are shared with TRBD1. The germline V gene encodes CDR1 SGHNT and CDR2 YYREEE (reference sequence). CDR3 length: 17 amino acids. The junction had 11 bases not matched to a gene; V was cut back by 5 bases and J by 1 base. The CDR3 DNA reads as TGTGCCAGCAGTTCGACAGGGTCGCGGCGGAACACCGGGGAGCTGTTTTTT. This gives the protein CASSSTGSRRNTGELFF.

The gene calls are TRBV9 and TRBJ1-1, with 9 bases that match TRBD1. The CDR3 is made up of 14 amino acids. Germline CDR1 is SGDLS and CDR2 is YYNGEE. Trimming took 0 bases from V and 5 from J; bases not matched to a gene: 2. The CDR3 sequence: CASSVGGQGTEAFF. The CDR3 coding sequence is TGTGCCAGCAGCGTAGGGGGACAGGGTACTGAAGCTTTCTTT.

The chain links TRBV5-1 to TRBJ2-5; 11 bases are a match to TRBD1. Germline trimming cut 0 bases from V and 2 bases from J; bases unmatched to any gene: 9. This CDR3 has 18 amino acids. CDR1 and CDR2 (germline): SGHRS, YFSETQ. DNA of the CDR3: TGCGCCAGCAGCTTGGCGGTAGGAGGGACAGGGGGTCAAGAGACCCAGTACTTC. It is translated as CASSLAVGGTGGQETQYF.

The chain recombines TRBV4-1 with TRBJ2-5; D perhaps matches TRBD2 (9 bases). This CDR3 comprises 22 residues. Deletions cut 0 bases from V and 5 bases from J, with 34 bases between. Germline-derived CDR1 and CDR2 are MGHRA and YSYEKL. For the CDR3, the DNA is TGCGCCAGCAGCCAAGAAACAGGGGGTTTAATAGCGGGAGAGATGGAGGGCGAGACCCAGTACTTC. It yields the protein CASSQETGGLIAGEMEGETQYF.

The chain carries TRBV28 and TRBJ2-7, with TRBD1 matching 8 bases. V trimming: 5 bases; J trimming: 2 bases; junction bases outside the gene matches: 8. The CDR3 is 15 residues long. From germline, CDR1 is MDHEN and CDR2 SYDVKM. CDR3 sequence: CASSNRDRRTYEQYF. In nucleotides, the CDR3 is TGTGCCAGCAGTAACCGGGACAGGCGAACCTACGAGCAGTACTTC.

The rearrangement links TRBV7-8 to TRBJ2-7, with 8 bases fitting TRBD2. The CDR3 consists of 14 residues. Germline V gene data show CDR1 as SGHVS and CDR2 as FQNEAQ. J gave up 2 bases and V 1 base, and 1 base lay outside the gene matches. The CDR3 sequence is CASSLVLAAYEQYF. The CDR3 bases are TGTGCCAGCAGCTTAGTACTAGCGGCCTACGAGCAGTACTTC.

The V and J genes are TRBV5-5 and TRBJ2-1, with 7 bases aligning to TRBD2. This CDR3 spans 14 amino acids. J was trimmed by 8 bases and V by 9 bases; bases with no gene match: 14. From germline, CDR1 is SGHKS and CDR2 YYEKEE (reference sequence). The CDR3 DNA sequence: TGTGCCACCGCCCGCGCGGGAGAGGCCGATGAGCAGTTCTTC. Translation gives CATARAGEADEQFF.

The chain joins TRBV6-4 to TRBJ2-3; 7 nucleotides match TRBD1. The trim removed 0 bases at V and 4 bases at J, leaving 1 base unmatched. The germline V gene has CDR1 MRHNA and CDR2 SNTAGT. The CDR3 covers 14 residues. The CDR3 DNA is TGTGCCAGCAGTGACTCGCAGGGGGCAGATACGCAGTATTTT. Its protein product is CASSDSQGADTQYF.

The gene calls are TRBV10-1 and TRBJ2-1, with 7 bases lining up with TRBD2. Losses at the gene ends were 3 bases for V and 8 bases for J; bases not matched to a gene: 10. The CDR3 consists of 15 residues. Per germline, CDR1 WNHNN and CDR2 SYGVQD (reference sequence). The DNA of the CDR3 is TGCGCCAGCAGTGATTCCGGACTAGGTGAGGATGAGCAGTTCTTC. This codes for CASSDSGLGEDEQFF.

The chain carries TRBV28 and TRBJ1-3; the D is unclear. CDR1 and CDR2 (germline): MDHEN, SYDVKM. CDR3 length equals 14 residues. Deletions cut 3 bases from V and 2 bases from J, with 8 bases between. In DNA, the CDR3 is TGTGCCAGCAGTTTCGATAGTACTGGAAACACCATATATTTT. Its translation: CASSFDSTGNTIYF.

The chain couples TRBV2 to TRBJ1-1, with D maybe TRBD1 (5 bases). Per the germline V gene, CDR1 is SNHLY and CDR2 is FYNNEI. Deletions cut 8 bases from V and 1 base from J, with 14 bases between. The CDR3 loop spans 14 amino acids. CDR3 DNA sequence: TGTGCCAGCGTGGGGGAGGTTCCGAACACTGAAGCTTTCTTT. It yields the protein CASVGEVPNTEAFF.

The V gene is TRBV6-1, the J gene TRBJ1-5; D perhaps matches TRBD1 (6 bases). V was shortened by 3 bases and J by 2 bases, with 11 bases between the two germline ends. There are 15 residues in the CDR3. Germline loops: CDR1 MNHNS, CDR2 SASEGT. The CDR3 DNA sequence: TGTGCCAGCAGTGATGAGACAGGCCGCAATCAGCCCCAGCATTTT. This translates into CASSDETGRNQPQHF.

Note on this clone: A read error may account for a junction end that differs from germline. For the CDR3, the DNA is TGTGCCAGCTCACCACGATTGGCAGGACTAGCGGGAGGGGGGGACTTC. Its protein is CASSPRLAGLAGGGDF. The chain has TRBV18 and TRBJ2-5, with TRBD2 matching 15 bases. Germline CDR1 KGHSH, CDR2 LQKENI. The CDR3 runs to 16 residues.

The V call is TRBV11-3, the J call TRBJ2-4; TRBD2 might be the D (5 bases). The CDR3 runs 15 residues. CDR1 and CDR2 (germline): SGHNT, YENEEA. Trimming cost V 5 bases and J 0 bases, with 11 bases left between them. For the CDR3, the DNA is TGTGCCAGCAGCCAACGGACTCTAGCCAAAAACATTCAGTACTTC. This codes for CASSQRTLAKNIQYF.

This sequence joins TRBV7-8 and TRBJ1-2; D gene uncertain. Trimming cost V 5 bases and J 3 bases, with 10 bases left between them. This CDR3 region has 13 residues. CDR1 and CDR2 from the germline V gene are SGHVS and FQNEAQ. The CDR3 nucleotides are TGTGCCAGCAGCCTCTTAACAGACTATGGCTACACCTTC. This codes for CASSLLTDYGYTF.

The rearrangement uses TRBV4-1 and TRBJ1-1; TRBD1 matches 8 bases. CDR1 is MGHRA and CDR2 is YSYEKL in the germline V gene. This CDR3 region has 14 residues. The V and J ends lost 3 bases and 3 bases, in that order; junction bases with no gene match: 3. The CDR3 here is CASSHDRGDTEAFF. DNA of the CDR3: TGCGCCAGCAGCCACGACAGGGGCGACACTGAAGCTTTCTTT.

CDR3 loop: CASSERVAGNLKGETQYF. The DNA of the CDR3 is TGTGCCAGCAGTGAAAGGGTAGCGGGAAATCTCAAGGGAGAGACCCAGTACTTC. The chain couples TRBV2 to TRBJ2-5; 8 positions agree with TRBD2. Germline trimming cut 2 bases from V and 4 bases from J; bases unmatched to any gene: 15. Germline V CDR1 and CDR2: SNHLY, FYNNEI. The CDR3 spans 18 residues.

The chain uses TRBV18 and TRBJ2-6, with 7 bases lining up with TRBD1. Germline loops: CDR1 KGHSH, CDR2 LQKENI. With V trimmed by 2 bases and J by 2 bases, 6 bases remained unmatched. The CDR3 is 17 residues long. The CDR3 DNA sequence: TGTGCCAGCTCACCAGCTTTCGGGACAGCTGGGGCCAACGTCCTGACTTTC. Its protein is CASSPAFGTAGANVLTF.

The chain has TRBV7-6 and TRBJ2-1; TRBD2 matches 8 bases. This CDR3 is built from 15 residues. Per germline, CDR1 SGHVS and CDR2 FNYEAQ. The V gene end was trimmed by 5 bases and the J gene end by 4 bases; junction bases not matched to a gene: 7. The CDR3 bases are TGTGCCAGCAGCCGCGGGAGGACGGATTACAATGAGCAGTTCTTC. It yields the protein CASSRGRTDYNEQFF.

The chain employs TRBV7-2 and TRBJ2-7; D unresolved. The V end lost 3 bases, the J end lost 1 base, and 4 bases lay between the germline ends. CDR3 length equals 12 residues. Germline lookup yields CDR1 SGHTA and CDR2 FQGNSA. In DNA form, the CDR3 reads TGTGCCAGCAGCTTTCGGTCCTACGAGCAGTACTTC. It codes for CASSFRSYEQYF. The variable domain in full, completed from reference TRBV7-2 and TRBJ2-7, reads GAGVSQSPSNKVTEKGKDVELRCDPISGHTALYWYRQSLGQGLEFLIYFQGNSAPDKSGLPSDRFSAERTGGSVSTLTIQRTQQEDSAVYLCASSFRSYEQYFGPGTRLTVT.